This note documents a single TCR beta chain sequence. The sample is drawn from a study of T cell responses to AZD1222 COVID-19 vaccine. CDR3 length: 13 residues. Germline V gene sequence: CDR1 SQVTM, CDR2 ANQGSEA. V shed 7 bases and J shed 4 bases, with 16 bases lying between them. Libraries were prepared by immunoSEQ multiplex PCR; TCRdb keeps only in-frame clonotypes and omits some of them. The sample has 140,000 to 150,000 clones, approximately 89% seen once. Sequencing was performed on peripheral blood, taken 28 days after the second AZD1222 dose. The chain is built from TRBV29-1 and TRBJ1-1, with D perhaps TRBD1 (5 bases). The receptor was derived from an adult who received the AZD1222 COVID-19 vaccine. The CDR3 DNA reads TGCAGCGGTCAAGAAGGGGTCGGCACTGAAGCTTTCTTT. Translation: CSGQEGVGTEAFF.